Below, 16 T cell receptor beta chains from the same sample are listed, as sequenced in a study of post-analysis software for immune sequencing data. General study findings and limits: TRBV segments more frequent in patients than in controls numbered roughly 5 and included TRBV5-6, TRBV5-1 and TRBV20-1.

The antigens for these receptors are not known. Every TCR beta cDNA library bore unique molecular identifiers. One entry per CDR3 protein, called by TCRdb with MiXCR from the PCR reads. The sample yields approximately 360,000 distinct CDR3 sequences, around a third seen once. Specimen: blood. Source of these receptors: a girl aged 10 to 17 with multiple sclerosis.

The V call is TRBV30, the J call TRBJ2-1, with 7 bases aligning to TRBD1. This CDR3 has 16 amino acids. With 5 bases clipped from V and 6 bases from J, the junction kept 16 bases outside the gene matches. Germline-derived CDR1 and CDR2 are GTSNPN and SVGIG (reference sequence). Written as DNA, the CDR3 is TGTGCCTGGGCTACAGGGGCCCATCCCCTTTCCAATGAGCAGTTCTTC. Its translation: CAWATGAHPLSNEQFF. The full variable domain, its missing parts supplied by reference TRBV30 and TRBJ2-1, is SQTIHQWPATLVQPVGSPLSLECTVEGTSNPNLYWYRQAAGRGLQLLFYSVGIGQISSEVPQNLSASRPQDRQFILSSKKLLLSDSGFYLCAWATGAHPLSNEQFFGPGTRLTVL.

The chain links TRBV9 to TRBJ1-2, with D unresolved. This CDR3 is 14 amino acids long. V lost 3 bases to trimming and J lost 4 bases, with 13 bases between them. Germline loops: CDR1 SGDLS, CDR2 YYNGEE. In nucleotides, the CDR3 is TGTGCCAGCAGCGCCGGGCCTGAGGGCTATGGCTACACCTTC. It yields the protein CASSAGPEGYGYTF. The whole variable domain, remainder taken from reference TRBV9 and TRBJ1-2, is DSGVTQTPKHLITATGQRVTLRCSPRSGDLSVYWYQQSLDQGLQFLIQYYNGEERAKGNILERFSAQQFPDLHSELNLSSLELGDSALYFCASSAGPEGYGYTFGSGTRLTVV.

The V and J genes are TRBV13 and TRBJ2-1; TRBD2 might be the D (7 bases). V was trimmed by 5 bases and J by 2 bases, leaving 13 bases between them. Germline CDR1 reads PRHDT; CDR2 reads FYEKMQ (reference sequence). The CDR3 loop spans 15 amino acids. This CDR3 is CASSPRGGPYNEQFF. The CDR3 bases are TGTGCCAGCAGCCCTCGCGGGGGCCCCTACAATGAGCAGTTCTTC.

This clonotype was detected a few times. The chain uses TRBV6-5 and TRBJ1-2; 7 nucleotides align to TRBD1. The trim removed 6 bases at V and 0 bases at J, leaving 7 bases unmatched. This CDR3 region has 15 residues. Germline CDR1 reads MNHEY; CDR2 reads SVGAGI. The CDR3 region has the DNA TGTGCCAGCAGATTCCAGGGGGGAGCTAACTATGGCTACACCTTC. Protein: CASRFQGGANYGYTF.

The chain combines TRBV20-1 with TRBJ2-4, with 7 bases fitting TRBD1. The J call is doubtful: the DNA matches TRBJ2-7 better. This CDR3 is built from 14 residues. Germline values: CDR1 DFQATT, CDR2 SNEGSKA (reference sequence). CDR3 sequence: CSARPGQEDYEQYF. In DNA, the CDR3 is TGCAGTGCTAGGCCCGGACAGGAGGACTACGAGCAGTACTTC.

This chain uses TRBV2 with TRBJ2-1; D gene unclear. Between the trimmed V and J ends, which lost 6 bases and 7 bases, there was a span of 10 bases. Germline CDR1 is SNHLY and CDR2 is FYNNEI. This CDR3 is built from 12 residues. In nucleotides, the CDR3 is TGTGCCAGCAGCCGTAACAATAATGAGCAGTTCTTC. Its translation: CASSRNNNEQFF.

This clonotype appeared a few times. In DNA form, the CDR3 reads TGTGCTAGTGGTTCCCCCCAAGTCTACAATGAGCAGTTCTTC. It specifies CASGSPQVYNEQFF. The gene calls are TRBV12-5 and TRBJ2-1; unclear D gene. Trimming left V 4 bases short and J 3 bases short, with 10 bases between. From germline, CDR1 is LGHNT and CDR2 FRNRAP. The CDR3 sequence is 14 residues long.

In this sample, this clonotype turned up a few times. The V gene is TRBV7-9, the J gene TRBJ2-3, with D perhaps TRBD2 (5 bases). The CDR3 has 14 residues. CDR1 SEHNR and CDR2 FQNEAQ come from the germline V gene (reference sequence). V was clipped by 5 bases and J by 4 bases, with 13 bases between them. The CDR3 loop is CASSPELASDTQYF. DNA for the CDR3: TGTGCCAGCAGCCCGGAGCTAGCATCAGATACGCAGTATTTT.

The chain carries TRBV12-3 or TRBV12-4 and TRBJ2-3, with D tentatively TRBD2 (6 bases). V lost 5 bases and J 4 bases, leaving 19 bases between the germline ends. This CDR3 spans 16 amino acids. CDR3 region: CASSPRESLGSDTQYF. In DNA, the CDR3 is TGTGCCAGCAGTCCCCGGGAGTCTCTGGGGTCAGATACGCAGTATTTT.

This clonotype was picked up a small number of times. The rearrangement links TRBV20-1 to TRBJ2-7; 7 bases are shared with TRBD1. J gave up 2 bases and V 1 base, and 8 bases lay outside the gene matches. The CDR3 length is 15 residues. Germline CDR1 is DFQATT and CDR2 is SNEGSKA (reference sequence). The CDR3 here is CSARVRGGATYEQYF. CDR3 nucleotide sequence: TGCAGTGCTAGAGTTAGAGGGGGCGCCACCTACGAGCAGTACTTC.

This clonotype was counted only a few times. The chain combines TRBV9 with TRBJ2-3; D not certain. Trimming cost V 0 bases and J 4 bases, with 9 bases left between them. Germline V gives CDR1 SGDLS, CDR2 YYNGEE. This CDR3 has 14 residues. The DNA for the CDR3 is TGTGCCAGCAGCGTAGGTGTAGCATCAGATACGCAGTATTTT. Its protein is CASSVGVASDTQYF.

The CDR3 protein is CASSSRRARDRGDNEQFF. The CDR3, as DNA: TGTGCCAGCAGCTCCAGAAGGGCCCGGGACAGGGGGGACAATGAGCAGTTCTTC. V is TRBV7-9 and J is TRBJ2-1; 11 nucleotides agree with TRBD1. CDR1 is SEHNR and CDR2 is FQNEAQ in the germline V gene (reference sequence). V shed 4 bases, J shed 5 bases, and the junction held 13 bases outside the gene matches. This CDR3 is 18 amino acids long.

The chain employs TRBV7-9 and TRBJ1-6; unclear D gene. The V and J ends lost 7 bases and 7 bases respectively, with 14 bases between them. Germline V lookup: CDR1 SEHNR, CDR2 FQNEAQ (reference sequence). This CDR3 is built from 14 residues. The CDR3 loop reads CASISGDRNSPLHF. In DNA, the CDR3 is TGTGCCAGCATCTCGGGAGACCGGAATTCACCCCTCCACTTT.

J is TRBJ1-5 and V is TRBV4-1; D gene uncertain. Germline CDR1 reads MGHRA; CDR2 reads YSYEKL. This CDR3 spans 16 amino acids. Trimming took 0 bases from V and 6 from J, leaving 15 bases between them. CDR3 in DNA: TGCGCCAGCAGCCAAGATTCCGGCCAGTATCTTCAGCCCCAGCATTTT. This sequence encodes CASSQDSGQYLQPQHF.

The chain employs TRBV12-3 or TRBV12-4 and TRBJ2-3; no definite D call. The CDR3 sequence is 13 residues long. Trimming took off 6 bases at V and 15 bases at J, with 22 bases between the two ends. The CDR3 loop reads CASRLVEADVEYF. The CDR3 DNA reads TGTGCCAGCAGGTTGGTGGAAGCAGATGTGGAATATTTT.

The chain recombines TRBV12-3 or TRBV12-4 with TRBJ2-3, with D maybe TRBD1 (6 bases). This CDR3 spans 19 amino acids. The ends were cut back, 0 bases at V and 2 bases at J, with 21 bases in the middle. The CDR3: CASSLAAPGALTYTDTQYF. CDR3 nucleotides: TGTGCCAGCAGTTTAGCGGCCCCAGGGGCGTTGACTTACACAGATACGCAGTATTTT.